A single T cell receptor (beta chain) is shown here with its context. The CDR3 has 14 amino acids. The germline V gene has CDR1 SGHTA and CDR2 FQGTGA. The V and J ends lost 2 bases and 4 bases respectively, with 10 bases between them. TCRdb keeps only in-frame clones here, not all; method: immunoSEQ multiplex PCR. The sample shows 160,000 or so clones, over 80% of them seen only once. This sample was included in a study of T cell responses to AZD1222 COVID-19 vaccine. The chain uses TRBV7-3 and TRBJ2-3; D is perhaps TRBD1 (5 bases). The specimen was peripheral blood, collected 28 days after the second dose of the MenACWY control vaccine. The clonotype comes from an adult who received the MenACWY meningococcal vaccine as a control. Here the CDR3 reads CASSLGAVPDTQYF. As DNA, the CDR3 is TGTGCCAGCAGCTTAGGGGCAGTGCCAGATACGCAGTATTTT.